These 8 T cell receptor beta chains share one sample of origin, sequenced in a study of early T cells in non-severe SARS-CoV-2 infection. In TCRdb, the 5' RACE reads were re-called with MiXCR into one record per CDR3 protein. Among around 40,000 distinct CDR3 sequences listed, approximately 6.1% were seen once. The sequenced sample consisted of whole blood. These receptors were collected from an adult who was a healthcare worker with PCR-confirmed SARS-CoV-2 infection or an uninfected control (not recorded which).

This clonotype was counted many times. The chain combines TRBV20-1 with TRBJ2-1, with 9 positions matching TRBD1. The germline V gene has CDR1 DFQATT and CDR2 SNEGSKA (reference sequence). The CDR3 loop spans 15 amino acids. Trimming removed 6 bases from V and 7 bases from J; junction bases left unmatched: 13. The CDR3 protein is CSAPPGRTGENEQFF. CDR3 DNA sequence: TGCAGTGCCCCCCCCGGAAGGACAGGGGAGAATGAGCAGTTCTTC.

This clonotype was seen ten or more times. The gene calls are TRBV7-3 and TRBJ2-3; D uncertain. CDR1 SGHTA and CDR2 FQGTGA come from the germline V gene. Trimming stripped 2 bases from V and 5 bases from J, with 11 bases between. CDR3 length: 14 amino acids. The CDR3 reads CASSLFPLGDTQYF. The CDR3 nucleotides read TGTGCCAGCAGCTTATTTCCCTTGGGAGATACGCAGTATTTT.

This CDR3 reads CASSIWEPNTEAFF. CDR3 coding DNA: TGTGCCAGTAGTATCTGGGAGCCGAACACTGAAGCTTTCTTT. The rearrangement joins TRBV19 to TRBJ1-1; no reliable D call. CDR1 is LNHDA and CDR2 is SQIVND in the germline V gene (reference sequence). The CDR3 runs to 14 residues. Between the trimmed V and J ends, which lost 3 bases and 1 base, there was a span of 9 bases.

This clonotype was observed at least ten times. The chain couples TRBV12-3 or TRBV12-4 to TRBJ1-5; possibly TRBD1 for D (5 bases). The CDR3 covers 13 residues. The germline V and J ends were trimmed by 4 bases and 6 bases, with 10 bases remaining between them. CDR3 DNA sequence: TGTGCCAGCAGTTCTGATCAGGGTCAGCCCCAGCATTTT. This encodes CASSSDQGQPQHF.

This clonotype was seen ten or more times. This chain uses TRBV10-3 with TRBJ1-2; a possible D gene is TRBD1 (6 bases). Trimming left V 4 bases short and J 3 bases short, with 9 bases between. The CDR3 has 13 residues. Germline-derived CDR1 and CDR2 are ENHRY and SYGVKD. This CDR3 reads CAISGDTDYGYTF. CDR3 bases: TGTGCCATCAGTGGGGACACCGACTATGGCTACACCTTC.

The chain uses TRBV29-1 and TRBJ2-1, with a weak D call TRBD2 (7 bases). Trimming pared 6 bases from V and 1 base from J, leaving 13 bases between. The CDR3 is made up of 14 amino acids. From germline, CDR1 is SQVTM and CDR2 ANQGSEA. Here the CDR3 reads CSVKGGSSYNEQFF. The CDR3 region has the DNA TGCAGCGTGAAGGGGGGGTCATCCTACAATGAGCAGTTCTTC.

The table lists this clonotype with many counts. This chain connects TRBV20-1 to TRBJ1-4; the D is unclear. The CDR3 contains 11 residues. Between the trimmed V and J ends, which lost 1 base and 8 bases, there was a span of 5 bases. Germline CDR1 and CDR2: DFQATT and SNEGSKA (reference sequence). This CDR3 reads CSARVEEKLFF. CDR3 nucleotides: TGCAGTGCTAGAGTTGAGGAAAAACTGTTTTTT.

Many counts were recorded for this clonotype. This chain joins TRBV12-3 or TRBV12-4 and TRBJ2-7; D uncertain. Trimming stripped 0 bases from V and 7 bases from J, with 13 bases between. This CDR3 contains 14 residues. Written as DNA, the CDR3 is TGTGCCAGCAGTTTAGCCCGCAGGCCGGAGGAGCAGTACTTC. Translated, it gives CASSLARRPEEQYF.